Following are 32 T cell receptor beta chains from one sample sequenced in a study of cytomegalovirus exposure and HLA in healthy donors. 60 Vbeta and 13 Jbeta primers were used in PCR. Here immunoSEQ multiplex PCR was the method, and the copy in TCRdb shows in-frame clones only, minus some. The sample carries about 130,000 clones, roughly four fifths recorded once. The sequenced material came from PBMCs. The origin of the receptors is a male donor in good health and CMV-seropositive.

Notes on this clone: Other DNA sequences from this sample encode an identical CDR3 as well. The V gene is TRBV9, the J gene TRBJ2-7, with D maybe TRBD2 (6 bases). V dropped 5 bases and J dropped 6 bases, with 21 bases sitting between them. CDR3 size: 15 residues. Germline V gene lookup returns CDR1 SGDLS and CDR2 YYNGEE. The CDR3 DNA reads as TGTGCCAGCAGTCGTTCGGAGGGCCTAGGTGTCGAGCAGTACTTC. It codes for CASSRSEGLGVEQYF.

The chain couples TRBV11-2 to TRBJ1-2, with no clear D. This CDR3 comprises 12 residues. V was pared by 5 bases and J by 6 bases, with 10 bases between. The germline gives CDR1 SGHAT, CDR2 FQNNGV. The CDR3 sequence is CASSHEGNGYTF. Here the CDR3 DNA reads TGTGCCAGCAGCCACGAGGGCAATGGCTACACCTTC.

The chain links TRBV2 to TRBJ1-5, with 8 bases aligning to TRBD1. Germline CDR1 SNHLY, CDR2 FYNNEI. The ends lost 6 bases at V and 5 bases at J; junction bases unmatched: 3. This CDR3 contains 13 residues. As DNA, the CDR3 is TGTGCCAGCAGGGACAGGGTACATCAGCCCCAGCATTTT. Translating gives CASRDRVHQPQHF.

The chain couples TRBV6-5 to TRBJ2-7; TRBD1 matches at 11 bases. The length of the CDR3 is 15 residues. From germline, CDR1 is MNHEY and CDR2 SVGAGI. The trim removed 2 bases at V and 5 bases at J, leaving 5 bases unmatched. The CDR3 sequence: CASSYVPGQGDEQYF. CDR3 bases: TGTGCCAGCAGTTACGTACCGGGACAGGGGGACGAGCAGTACTTC.

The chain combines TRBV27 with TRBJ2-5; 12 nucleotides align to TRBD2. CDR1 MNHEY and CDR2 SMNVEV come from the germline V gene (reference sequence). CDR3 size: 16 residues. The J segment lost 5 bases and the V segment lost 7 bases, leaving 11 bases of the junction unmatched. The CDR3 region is CASTSRTSGNGETQYF. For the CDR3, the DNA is TGTGCCAGCACATCCCGGACTAGCGGGAATGGGGAGACCCAGTACTTC.

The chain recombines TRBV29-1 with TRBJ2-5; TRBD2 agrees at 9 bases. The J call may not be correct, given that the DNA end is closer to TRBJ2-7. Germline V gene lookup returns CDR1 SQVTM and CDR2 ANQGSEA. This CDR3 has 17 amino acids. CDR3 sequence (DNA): TGCAGCGTTGAAGTCGCGGGGCTAGCGGGACGAGCCTACGAGCAGTACTTC. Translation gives CSVEVAGLAGRAYEQYF.

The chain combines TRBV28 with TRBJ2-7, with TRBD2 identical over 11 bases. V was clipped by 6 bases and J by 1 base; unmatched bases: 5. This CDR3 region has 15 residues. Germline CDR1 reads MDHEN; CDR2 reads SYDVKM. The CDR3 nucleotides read TGTGCCAGCAGGGGCCGACTAGCGGGATCCTACGAGCAGTACTTC. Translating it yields CASRGRLAGSYEQYF.

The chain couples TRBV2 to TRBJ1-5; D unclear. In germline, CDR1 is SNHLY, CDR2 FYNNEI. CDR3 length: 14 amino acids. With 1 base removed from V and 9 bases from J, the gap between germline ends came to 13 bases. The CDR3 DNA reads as TGTGCCAGCAGTGAAGAGCGGGAAGTCGGGCCCCAGCATTTT. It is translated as CASSEEREVGPQHF.

The CDR3: CASSLSNLAASYNEQFF. The CDR3 nucleotides are TGTGCCAGCAGTTTAAGTAACCTAGCGGCCTCCTACAATGAGCAGTTCTTC. The V and J genes are TRBV27 and TRBJ2-1; 7 bases agree with TRBD2. Trimming took 2 bases from V and 0 from J; bases not matched to a gene: 7. Germline loops: CDR1 MNHEY, CDR2 SMNVEV (reference sequence). The CDR3 consists of 17 residues.

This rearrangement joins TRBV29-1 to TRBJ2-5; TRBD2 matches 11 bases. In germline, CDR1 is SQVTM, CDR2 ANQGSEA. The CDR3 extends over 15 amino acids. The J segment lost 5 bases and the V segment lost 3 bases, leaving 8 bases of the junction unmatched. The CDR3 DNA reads TGCAGCGTTGAGGGTAGCGGGAGGGCCTGGGAGACCCAGTACTTC. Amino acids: CSVEGSGRAWETQYF.

The chain's CDR3 is CASSQSGMNTGELFF. The CDR3 DNA is TGTGCCAGCAGTCAGAGCGGGATGAACACCGGGGAGCTGTTTTTT. The chain uses TRBV11-2 and TRBJ2-2; 7 nucleotides line up with TRBD2. From germline, CDR1 is SGHAT and CDR2 FQNNGV. The CDR3 spans 15 residues. Germline trimming cut 6 bases from V and 1 base from J; bases unmatched to any gene: 5.

In DNA form, the CDR3 reads TGCGCCAGCAGCCAGGGGCAGGGGGAGCGGAACACTGAAGCTTTCTTT. Protein: CASSQGQGERNTEAFF. The chain carries TRBV4-3 and TRBJ1-1; 7 bases match TRBD1. The CDR3 consists of 16 residues. V dropped 3 bases and J dropped 1; count of bases not matched to a gene: 8. CDR1 and CDR2 (germline): LGHNA, YSLEER.

CDR3 nucleotide sequence: TGTGCCAGCAGCCCGCGGGGGGGCGGCTACGAGCAGTACTTC. It is translated as CASSPRGGGYEQYF. The genes are TRBV9 and TRBJ2-7, with 9 bases fitting TRBD2. J gave up 3 bases and V 4 bases, and 5 bases lay outside the gene matches. The CDR3 consists of 14 residues. Germline-derived CDR1 and CDR2 are SGDLS and YYNGEE.

The CDR3 reads CASSPDTLEETQYF. The DNA of the CDR3 is TGTGCCAGCAGCCCCGACACATTAGAAGAGACCCAGTACTTC. This chain links TRBV11-2 with TRBJ2-5; D not resolved. Trimming removed 5 bases at V and 3 bases at J, with 13 bases between. Germline assignment: CDR1 SGHAT and CDR2 FQNNGV. The CDR3 runs 14 residues.

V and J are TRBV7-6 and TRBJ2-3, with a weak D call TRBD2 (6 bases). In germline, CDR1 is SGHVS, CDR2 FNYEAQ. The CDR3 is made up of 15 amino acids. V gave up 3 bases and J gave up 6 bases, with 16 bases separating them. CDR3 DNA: TGTGCCAGCAGCTTCCGGGACTCCCTCGGGGATACGCAGTATTTT. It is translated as CASSFRDSLGDTQYF.

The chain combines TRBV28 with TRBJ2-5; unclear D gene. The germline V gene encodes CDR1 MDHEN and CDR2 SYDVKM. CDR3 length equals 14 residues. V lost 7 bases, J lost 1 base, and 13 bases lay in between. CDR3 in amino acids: CASTTTLPQETQYF. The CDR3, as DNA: TGTGCCAGCACCACGACTTTGCCCCAAGAGACCCAGTACTTC.

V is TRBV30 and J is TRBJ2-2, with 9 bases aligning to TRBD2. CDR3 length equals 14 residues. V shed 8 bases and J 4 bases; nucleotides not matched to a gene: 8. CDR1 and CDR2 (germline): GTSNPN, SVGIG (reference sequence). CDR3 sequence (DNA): TGTGCCAAAACAGCGGGAGGCCCCACCGGGGAGCTGTTTTTT. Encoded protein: CAKTAGGPTGELFF.

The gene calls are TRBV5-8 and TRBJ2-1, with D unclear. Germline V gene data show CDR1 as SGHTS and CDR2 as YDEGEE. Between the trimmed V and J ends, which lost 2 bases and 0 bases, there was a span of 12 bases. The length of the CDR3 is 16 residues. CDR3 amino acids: CASSFGQAPSYNEQFF. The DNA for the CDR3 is TGTGCCAGCAGCTTCGGCCAGGCCCCCTCCTACAATGAGCAGTTCTTC.

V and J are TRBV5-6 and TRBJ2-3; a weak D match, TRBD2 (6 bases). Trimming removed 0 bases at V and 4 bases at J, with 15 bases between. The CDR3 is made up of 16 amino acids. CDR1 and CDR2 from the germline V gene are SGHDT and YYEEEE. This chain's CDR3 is CASSLVERLGADTQYF. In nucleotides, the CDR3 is TGTGCCAGCAGCTTGGTCGAGAGACTAGGCGCAGATACGCAGTATTTT.

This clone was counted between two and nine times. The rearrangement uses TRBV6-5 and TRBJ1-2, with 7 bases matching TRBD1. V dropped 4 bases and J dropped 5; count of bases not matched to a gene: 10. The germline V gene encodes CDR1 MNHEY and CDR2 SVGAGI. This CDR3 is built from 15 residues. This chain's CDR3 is CASSSGTALRYGYTF. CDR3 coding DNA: TGTGCCAGCAGTTCCGGGACAGCTTTACGGTATGGCTACACCTTC.

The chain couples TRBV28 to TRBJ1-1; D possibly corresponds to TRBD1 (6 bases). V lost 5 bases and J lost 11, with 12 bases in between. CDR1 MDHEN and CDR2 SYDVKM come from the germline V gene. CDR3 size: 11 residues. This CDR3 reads CASSLNREAFF. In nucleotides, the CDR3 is TGTGCCAGCAGTCTCAACAGGGAGGCTTTCTTT.

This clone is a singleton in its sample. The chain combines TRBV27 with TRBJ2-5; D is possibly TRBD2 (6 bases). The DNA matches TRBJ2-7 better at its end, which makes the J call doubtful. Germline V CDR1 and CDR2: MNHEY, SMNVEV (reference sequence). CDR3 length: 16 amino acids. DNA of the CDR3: TGTGCCAGCAGTCCCTCGGTGAGCGGGCACTCCTACGAGCAGTACTTC. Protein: CASSPSVSGHSYEQYF.

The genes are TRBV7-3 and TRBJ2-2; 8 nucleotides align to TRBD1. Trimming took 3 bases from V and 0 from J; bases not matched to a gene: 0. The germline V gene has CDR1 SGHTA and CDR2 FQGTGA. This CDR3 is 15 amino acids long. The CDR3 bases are TGTGCCAGCAGCTTGGGACAGGCGAACACCGGGGAGCTGTTTTTT. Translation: CASSLGQANTGELFF.

The CDR3 here is CASSQDTGTKPTEQYF. DNA for the CDR3: TGCGCCAGCAGCCAAGATACGGGAACCAAACCCACCGAGCAGTACTTC. V and J are TRBV4-3 and TRBJ2-7, with D perhaps TRBD2 (5 bases). Trimming removed 0 bases at V and 6 bases at J, with 18 bases between. CDR3 size: 16 residues. The germline V gene has CDR1 LGHNA and CDR2 YSLEER.

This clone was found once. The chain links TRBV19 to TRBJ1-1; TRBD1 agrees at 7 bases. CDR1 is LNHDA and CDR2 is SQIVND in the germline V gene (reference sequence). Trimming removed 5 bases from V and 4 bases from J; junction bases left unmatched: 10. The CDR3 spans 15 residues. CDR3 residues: CASSDPQGRGTEAFF. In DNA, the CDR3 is TGTGCCAGTAGTGACCCACAGGGGCGAGGCACTGAAGCTTTCTTT.

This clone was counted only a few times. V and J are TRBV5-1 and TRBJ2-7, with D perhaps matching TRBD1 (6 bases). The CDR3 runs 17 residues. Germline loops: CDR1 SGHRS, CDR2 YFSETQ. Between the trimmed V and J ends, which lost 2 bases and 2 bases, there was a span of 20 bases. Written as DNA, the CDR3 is TGCGCCAGCAGCTTACGTACGGAACAGGGAATCGCCTACGAGCAGTACTTC. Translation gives CASSLRTEQGIAYEQYF.

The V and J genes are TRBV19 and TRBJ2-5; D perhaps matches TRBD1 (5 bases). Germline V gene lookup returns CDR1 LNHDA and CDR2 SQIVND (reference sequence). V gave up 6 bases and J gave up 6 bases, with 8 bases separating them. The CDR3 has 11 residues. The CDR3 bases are TGTGCCAGTAGCGACAGTCAGACCCAGTACTTC. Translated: CASSDSQTQYF.

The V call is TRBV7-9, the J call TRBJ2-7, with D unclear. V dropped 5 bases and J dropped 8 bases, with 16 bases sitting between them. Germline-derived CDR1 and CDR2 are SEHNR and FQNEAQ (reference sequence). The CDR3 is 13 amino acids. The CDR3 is CASSAPLLRQQYF. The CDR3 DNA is TGTGCCAGCAGCGCCCCACTACTACGACAGCAGTACTTC.

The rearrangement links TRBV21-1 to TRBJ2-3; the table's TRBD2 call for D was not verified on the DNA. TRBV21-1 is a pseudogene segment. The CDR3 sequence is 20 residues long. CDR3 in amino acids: CASSPLKREGRERSTDTQYF. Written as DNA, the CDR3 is TGTGCCAGCAGCCCTCTAAAGCGGGAGGGCCGGGAGAGAAGCACAGATACGCAGTATTTT.

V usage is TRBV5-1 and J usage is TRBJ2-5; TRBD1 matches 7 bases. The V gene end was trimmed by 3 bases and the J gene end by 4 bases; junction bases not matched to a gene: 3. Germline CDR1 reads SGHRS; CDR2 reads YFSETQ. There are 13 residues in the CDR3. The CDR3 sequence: CASSWAGGETQYF. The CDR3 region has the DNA TGCGCCAGCAGCTGGGCAGGGGGAGAGACCCAGTACTTC.

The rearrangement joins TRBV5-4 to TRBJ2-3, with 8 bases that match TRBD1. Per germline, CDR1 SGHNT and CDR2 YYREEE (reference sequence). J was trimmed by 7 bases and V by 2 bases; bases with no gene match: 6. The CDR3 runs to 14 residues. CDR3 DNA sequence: TGTGCCAGCAGCTTAGCAGGGGGCGCAAATACGCAGTATTTT. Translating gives CASSLAGGANTQYF.

CDR3 bases: TGTGCCAGCAGCTTCCTCGAGATCGGGGAGCTGTTTTTT. Encoded protein: CASSFLEIGELFF. This chain links TRBV7-6 with TRBJ2-2, with D unclear. Germline CDR1 reads SGHVS; CDR2 reads FNYEAQ. V was shortened by 3 bases and J by 7 bases, with 9 bases between the two germline ends. The CDR3 covers 13 residues.